The present entry profiles one T cell receptor beta chain with its context. Its antigen remains unidentified. The data stem from a study of cytomegalovirus exposure and HLA in healthy donors. Study outcomes and limitations: TCR beta chains numbering more than 150 were designated cytomegalovirus-associated.

The length of the CDR3 is 15 residues. Germline CDR1 is MNHNY and CDR2 is SVGAGI (reference sequence). V was pared by 4 bases and J by 3 bases, with 13 bases between. Primers for the PCR totalled 60 Vbeta and 13 Jbeta. The data were produced by immunoSEQ multiplex PCR, yet TCRdb's version contains in-frame clones alone and is incomplete. The sample carries a few hundred thousand clones, about nine tenths recorded once. This TCR was sampled from a girl between 2 and 10 years old in good health and CMV-seronegative. Source material: PBMCs. The chain combines TRBV6-6 with TRBJ2-1; D might be TRBD1 (6 bases). The CDR3 DNA is TGTGCCAGCAGTTCAGGGGCGACGAACTACAATGAGCAGTTCTTC. Its protein is CASSSGATNYNEQFF.